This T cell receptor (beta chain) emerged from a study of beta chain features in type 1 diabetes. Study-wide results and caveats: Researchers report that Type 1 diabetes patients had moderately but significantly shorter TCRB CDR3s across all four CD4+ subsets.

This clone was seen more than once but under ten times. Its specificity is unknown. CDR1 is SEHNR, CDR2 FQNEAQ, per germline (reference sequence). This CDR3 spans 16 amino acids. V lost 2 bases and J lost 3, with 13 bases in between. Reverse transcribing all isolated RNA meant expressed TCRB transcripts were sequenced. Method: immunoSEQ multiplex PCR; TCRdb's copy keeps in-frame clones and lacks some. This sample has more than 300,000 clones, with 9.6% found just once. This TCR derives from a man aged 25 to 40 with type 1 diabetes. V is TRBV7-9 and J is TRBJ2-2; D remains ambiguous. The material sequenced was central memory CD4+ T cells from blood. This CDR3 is CASSLLFLGYTGELFF. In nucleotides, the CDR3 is TGTGCCAGCAGCTTACTTTTTCTGGGGTACACCGGGGAGCTGTTTTTT.